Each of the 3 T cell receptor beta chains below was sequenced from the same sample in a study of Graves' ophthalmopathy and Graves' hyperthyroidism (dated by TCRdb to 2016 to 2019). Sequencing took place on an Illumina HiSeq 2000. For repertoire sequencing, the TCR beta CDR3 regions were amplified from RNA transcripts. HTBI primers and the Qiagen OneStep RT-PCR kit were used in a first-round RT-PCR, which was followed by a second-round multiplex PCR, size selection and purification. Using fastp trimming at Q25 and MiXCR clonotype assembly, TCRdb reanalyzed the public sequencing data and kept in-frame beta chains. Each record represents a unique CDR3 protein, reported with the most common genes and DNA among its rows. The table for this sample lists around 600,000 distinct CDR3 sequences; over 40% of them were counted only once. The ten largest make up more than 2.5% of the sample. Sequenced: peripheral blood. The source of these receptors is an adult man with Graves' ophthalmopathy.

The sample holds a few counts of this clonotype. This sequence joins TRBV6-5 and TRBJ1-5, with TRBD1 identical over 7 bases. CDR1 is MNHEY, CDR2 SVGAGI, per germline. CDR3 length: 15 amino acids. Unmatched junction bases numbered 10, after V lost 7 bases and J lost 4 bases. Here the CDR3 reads CASKTRDSLNQPQHF. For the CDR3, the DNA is TGTGCCAGCAAAACCCGGGACAGTCTGAATCAGCCCCAGCATTTT.

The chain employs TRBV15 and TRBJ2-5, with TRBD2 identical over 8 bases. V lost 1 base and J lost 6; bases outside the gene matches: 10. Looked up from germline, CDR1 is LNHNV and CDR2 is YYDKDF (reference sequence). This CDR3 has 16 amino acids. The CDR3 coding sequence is TGTGCCACCAGCAGAGCGACAGGCGGGGGGAGGAAGACCCAGTACTTC. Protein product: CATSRATGGGRKTQYF.

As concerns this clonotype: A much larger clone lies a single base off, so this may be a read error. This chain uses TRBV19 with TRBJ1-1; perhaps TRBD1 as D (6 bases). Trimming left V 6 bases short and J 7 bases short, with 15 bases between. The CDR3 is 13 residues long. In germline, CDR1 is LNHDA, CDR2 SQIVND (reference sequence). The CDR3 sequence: CASRPMTGDEAFF. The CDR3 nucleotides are TGTGCCAGTAGACCAATGACAGGAGATGAAGCTTTCTTT. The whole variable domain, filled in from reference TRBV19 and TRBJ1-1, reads DGGITQSPKYLFRKEGQNVTLSCEQNLNHDAMYWYRQDPGQGLRLIYYSQIVNDFQKGDIAEGYSVSREKKESFPLTVTSAQKNPTAFYLCASRPMTGDEAFFGQGTRLTVV.